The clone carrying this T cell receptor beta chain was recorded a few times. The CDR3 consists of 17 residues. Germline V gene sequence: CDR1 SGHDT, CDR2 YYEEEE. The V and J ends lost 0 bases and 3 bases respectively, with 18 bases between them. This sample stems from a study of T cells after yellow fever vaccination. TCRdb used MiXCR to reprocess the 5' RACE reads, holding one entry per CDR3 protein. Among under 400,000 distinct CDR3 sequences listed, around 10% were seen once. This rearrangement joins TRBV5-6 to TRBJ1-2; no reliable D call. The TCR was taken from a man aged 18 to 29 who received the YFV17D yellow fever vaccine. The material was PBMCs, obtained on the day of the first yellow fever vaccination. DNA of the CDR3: TGTGCCAGCAGCTTGGTGGGCGGATTTCGATTGGACTATGGCTACACCTTC. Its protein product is CASSLVGGFRLDYGYTF.